This T cell receptor (beta chain) was identified during a study of CD8+CD57+ T cells in acquired aplastic anemia. Study-level points and caveats: Among patients, total CD4+ and CD8+ pools exceeded CD8+CD57+ cells in diversity.

CD8+CD57+ cell expansion had been shown by flow cytometry in patients chosen for sequencing. CDR1 is DFQATT and CDR2 is SNEGSKA in the germline V gene (reference sequence). The length of the CDR3 is 19 residues. Profiling that covered TCR beta VDJ and CDR3 relied on genomic DNA as its template. TCRdb independently ran MiXCR on the reads; one entry per CDR3 protein. The sample includes around 21,000 distinct CDR3 sequences, almost 40% of them seen just once. Of note for this clonotype: What it recognizes is unknown. The junction does not match germline at one end; this may be a read error.

The source is a human donor with aplastic anemia. The chain uses TRBV20-1 and TRBJ2-3, with 12 bases matching TRBD2. Input material: CD8+CD57+ T cells sorted from PBMCs. This sample's subset: bead-enriched CD8+CD57+ effector memory T cells from SAA patients. The CDR3 DNA sequence: TGCAGTGCTAGAGATGGGGCTAGCGGGGGGGCCGGGAGCACAGATACTCAGTATTTT. Protein: CSARDGASGGAGSTDTQYF.